The rows below give T cell receptor beta chains drawn from one sample of a study of shared clonotypes between healthy human individuals. Produced via immunoSEQ multiplex PCR; TCRdb's table is partial and in-frame only. The sample holds over a million clones, roughly 96% seen once. Sequenced sample: naive CD4+ T cells sorted from blood. The receptors shown here come from a man under 40 in good health. The CDR3 runs from the conserved cysteine through the conserved F or W. The D gene is left open where the match is weak. Size tells how often a clone was seen (once, few, many) or the class of an expanded clone, and some rows leave it out.

V gene: TRBV5-1
J gene: TRBJ2-7
clone size: once
D gene: -
CDR3 DNA: TGCGCCAGCAGCAAACAAGGGAGCTACGAGCAGTACTTC
CDR3 protein: CASSKQGSYEQYF

V gene: TRBV19
J gene: TRBJ2-1
clone size: -
D gene: -
CDR3 DNA: TGTGCCAGTACAGCGGCAGGGGGCCTCGGGGGGCTACGCAATGAGCAGTTCTTC
CDR3 protein: CASTAAGGLGGLRNEQFF

V gene: TRBV5-1
J gene: TRBJ2-4
clone size: -
D gene: -
CDR3 DNA: TGCGCCAGCAGCAAACAGACCCCAGGGGACATTCAGTACTTC
CDR3 protein: CASSKQTPGDIQYF

V gene: TRBV11-2
J gene: TRBJ2-1
clone size: -
D gene: -
CDR3 DNA: TGTGCCAGCAGCTCCCCAATGGCCCCCGGCCTTGACGGTGAGCAGTTCTTC
CDR3 protein: CASSSPMAPGLDGEQFF

V gene: TRBV4-1
J gene: TRBJ2-1
clone size: -
D gene: -
CDR3 DNA: TGCGCCAGCAGCCTAGCCCCACAATCCCATGAGCAGTTCTTC
CDR3 protein: CASSLAPQSHEQFF

V gene: TRBV29-1
J gene: TRBJ2-5
clone size: -
D gene: -
CDR3 DNA: TGCAGCGTTGAAGTCCGGGTTCAAGGGACCCAGTACTTC
CDR3 protein: CSVEVRVQGTQYF

V gene: TRBV9
J gene: TRBJ2-7
clone size: -
D gene: -
CDR3 DNA: TGTGCCAGCAGCGTAGCGGCTAGCGCCTGGGCTGGCCTCCACGAGCAGTACTTC
CDR3 protein: CASSVAASAWAGLHEQYF

V gene: TRBV28
J gene: TRBJ1-1
clone size: -
D gene: -
CDR3 DNA: TGTGCCAGCAGTCCTCCGGGGGTTGGCAGCACTGAAGCTTTCTTT
CDR3 protein: CASSPPGVGSTEAFF

V gene: TRBV14
J gene: TRBJ2-7
clone size: -
D gene: TRBD2
CDR3 DNA: TGTGCCAGCAGCCAAGGATGGGCTAGCGGCAACTCCTACGAGCAGTACTTC
CDR3 protein: CASSQGWASGNSYEQYF

V gene: TRBV28
J gene: TRBJ1-5
clone size: -
D gene: TRBD1
CDR3 DNA: TGTGCCAGCAGTTGGGACAGGGGGTTGGGGTTCCCCCAGCATTTT
CDR3 protein: CASSWDRGLGFPQHF

V gene: TRBV28
J gene: TRBJ1-2
clone size: -
D gene: -
CDR3 DNA: TGTGCCAGCAGTTGGTATGCTGGCTACACCTTC
CDR3 protein: CASSWYAGYTF

V gene: TRBV9
J gene: TRBJ2-3
clone size: -
D gene: TRBD2
CDR3 DNA: TGTGCCAGCAGCGTAGAAGGACTAGCGGATTACACAGATACGCAGTATTTT
CDR3 protein: CASSVEGLADYTDTQYF

V gene: TRBV30
J gene: TRBJ1-5
clone size: -
D gene: TRBD1
CDR3 DNA: TGTGCCTGGGACAGGGGCGGGGGTCAGCCCCAGCATTTT
CDR3 protein: CAWDRGGGQPQHF

V gene: TRBV7-9
J gene: TRBJ2-2
clone size: -
D gene: TRBD2
CDR3 DNA: TGTGCCAGCAGCTTGACCGGGACTAGCGGGCGGATCACCGGGGAGCTGTTTTTT
CDR3 protein: CASSLTGTSGRITGELFF

V gene: TRBV5-4
J gene: TRBJ1-5
clone size: -
D gene: -
CDR3 DNA: TGTGCCAGCAGCTTGGCCGGGTCCCAGCCCCAGCATTTT
CDR3 protein: CASSLAGSQPQHF

V gene: TRBV5-5
J gene: TRBJ2-7
clone size: -
D gene: TRBD2
CDR3 DNA: TGTGCCAGCAACTTGGTAGCGGGAGCGGCGGGGCAGTACTTC
CDR3 protein: CASNLVAGAAGQYF

V gene: TRBV5-1
J gene: TRBJ2-3
clone size: -
D gene: TRBD1
CDR3 DNA: TGCGCCAGCGGAAAAGACAGGGAATCAGATACGCAGTATTTT
CDR3 protein: CASGKDRESDTQYF

V gene: TRBV30
J gene: TRBJ1-1
clone size: once
D gene: -
CDR3 DNA: TGTGCCTGGACCCCGTGGGGGCAGCCCAACACTGAAGCTTTCTTT
CDR3 protein: CAWTPWGQPNTEAFF

V gene: TRBV5-4
J gene: TRBJ2-2
clone size: once
D gene: -
CDR3 DNA: TGTGCCAGCAGCCATCCACAGGGTGTAACCGGGGAGCTGTTTTTT
CDR3 protein: CASSHPQGVTGELFF

V gene: TRBV6-5
J gene: TRBJ2-1
clone size: -
D gene: -
CDR3 DNA: TGTGCCAGCAGTTATGGTGGGGGCCCGAATGAGCAGTTCTTC
CDR3 protein: CASSYGGGPNEQFF

V gene: TRBV7-2
J gene: TRBJ1-4
clone size: -
D gene: -
CDR3 DNA: TGTGCCAGCAGCTTAGGGGACCGAGCCCTTGCAACTAATGAAAAACTGTTTTTT
CDR3 protein: CASSLGDRALATNEKLFF

V gene: TRBV28
J gene: TRBJ2-1
clone size: -
D gene: -
CDR3 DNA: TGTGCCAGCGCAAACCTTAGGGATGAGCAGTTCTTC
CDR3 protein: CASANLRDEQFF

V gene: TRBV28
J gene: TRBJ2-5
clone size: -
D gene: TRBD1
CDR3 DNA: TGTGCCAGCAGCTATGCCGGACAGGGCCAAGAGACCCAGTACTTC
CDR3 protein: CASSYAGQGQETQYF

V gene: TRBV25-1
J gene: TRBJ1-1
clone size: -
D gene: TRBD1
CDR3 DNA: TGTGCCACGACAGGGGTGGGAGGCACTGAAGCTTTCTTT
CDR3 protein: CATTGVGGTEAFF

V gene: TRBV19
J gene: TRBJ2-6
clone size: -
D gene: TRBD1
CDR3 DNA: TGTGCCATAGGGACAGACGTTTCTGGGGCCAACGTCCTGACTTTC
CDR3 protein: CAIGTDVSGANVLTF

V gene: TRBV5-5
J gene: TRBJ2-7
clone size: -
D gene: -
CDR3 DNA: TGTGCCAGCAGCTTGGCGATGGAATACGAGCAGTACTTC
CDR3 protein: CASSLAMEYEQYF

V gene: TRBV11-2
J gene: TRBJ2-5
clone size: -
D gene: -
CDR3 DNA: TGTGCCAGCAGTTATACCTACCAAGAGACCCAGTACTTC
CDR3 protein: CASSYTYQETQYF

V gene: TRBV5-1
J gene: TRBJ2-7
clone size: -
D gene: -
CDR3 DNA: TGCGCCAGCAAGGGAACAGTCAATTCTTACGAGCAGTACTTC
CDR3 protein: CASKGTVNSYEQYF

V gene: TRBV27
J gene: TRBJ1-5
clone size: -
D gene: TRBD1
CDR3 DNA: TGTGCCAGCAGTAGTCGACAGGGGACCTTCAATCAGCCCCAGCATTTT
CDR3 protein: CASSSRQGTFNQPQHF

V gene: TRBV18
J gene: TRBJ2-2
clone size: -
D gene: -
CDR3 DNA: TGTGCCAGCTCACCAGGTTCATGGACCCCCAAGTCCGGGGAGCTGTTTTTT
CDR3 protein: CASSPGSWTPKSGELFF

V gene: TRBV5-4
J gene: TRBJ2-1
clone size: -
D gene: -
CDR3 DNA: TGTGCCAGCAGGCCAGCAGGGAGCGGTGAGCAGTTCTTC
CDR3 protein: CASRPAGSGEQFF

V gene: TRBV10-2
J gene: TRBJ1-3
clone size: once
D gene: TRBD1
CDR3 DNA: TGCGCCAGTAGTACAGGGGGCTCTGGAAACACCATATATTTT
CDR3 protein: CASSTGGSGNTIYF